These 21 T cell receptor beta chains originate from one sample sequenced in a study of OX40 agonist ivuxolimab in advanced cancers. The library was produced with the immunoSEQ multiplex PCR assay. The source is immuneACCESS, and TCRdb retained only in-frame sequences with V and J called. Part of the clones is not carried over; for the studies checked, unresolved V genes explain less than half of this, and the remainder is unexplained. The sample records 90,000 to 100,000 clones, approximately 88% of which are singletons. The top ten clones comprise 0.5% of the sample. Sequencing was performed on CD4+ or CD8+ T cells sorted from blood, taken in a trial of the OX40 agonist ivuxolimab. The receptors stem from an adult with an advanced solid tumor such as melanoma, head and neck, liver or kidney cancer.

In this sample, this clone turned up a few times. This chain joins TRBV6-6 and TRBJ2-1; 7 bases agree with TRBD1. The V segment lost 5 bases and the J segment 0 bases; nucleotides outside the gene matches: 4. Germline V lookup: CDR1 MNHNY, CDR2 SVGAGI (reference sequence). This CDR3 is built from 15 residues. The CDR3 protein is CASSPTGSSYNEQFF. The CDR3, as DNA: TGTGCCAGCAGTCCGACAGGGAGCTCCTACAATGAGCAGTTCTTC.

This clone has only one observation. The chain couples TRBV4-2 to TRBJ1-5, with no clear D. This CDR3 is 14 amino acids long. Germline V gene data show CDR1 as LGHNA and CDR2 as YNFKEQ. Trimming shortened V by 5 bases and J by 2 bases, and 10 bases separated the two germline ends. In DNA, the CDR3 is TGTGCCAGCAGCTTGGCGGGAGGCAATCAGCCCCAGCATTTT. The encoded protein is CASSLAGGNQPQHF.

This chain joins TRBV5-4 and TRBJ2-7; D uncertain. In germline, CDR1 is SGHNT, CDR2 YYREEE (reference sequence). Trimming stripped 4 bases from V and 0 bases from J, with 11 bases between. This CDR3 spans 14 amino acids. Here the CDR3 reads CASSQQISSYEQYF. CDR3 DNA: TGTGCCAGCAGCCAGCAAATTAGCTCCTACGAGCAGTACTTC. The variable domain in full, completed from reference TRBV5-4 and TRBJ2-7, reads ETGVTQSPTHLIKTRGQQVTLRCSSQSGHNTVSWYQQALGQGPQFIFQYYREEENGRGNFPPRFSGLQFPNYSSELNVNALELDDSALYLCASSQQISSYEQYFGPGTRLTVT.

Notes on this clone: This is likely a read error, given that the CDR3 carries no conserved phenylalanine or tryptophan at its end. V is TRBV10-2 and J is TRBJ1-6; D gene ambiguous. The V and J ends lost 2 bases and 10 bases respectively, with 9 bases between them. Germline V gene data show CDR1 as WSHSY and CDR2 as SAAADI. The CDR3 is made up of 13 amino acids. The CDR3 is CASSETARSPLHL. Here the CDR3 DNA reads TGCGCCAGCAGTGAGACAGCCAGGTCACCCCTCCACCTT.

CDR3 residues: CASSVAGMNTEAFF. CDR3 bases: TGTGCCAGCAGCGTAGCAGGCATGAACACTGAAGCTTTCTTT. This chain uses TRBV9 with TRBJ1-1, with D uncertain. This CDR3 has 14 residues. Germline V lookup: CDR1 SGDLS, CDR2 YYNGEE. Trimming removed 0 bases at V and 0 bases at J, with 6 bases between.

V is TRBV7-3 and J is TRBJ2-5; no clear D. V was shortened by 5 bases and J by 5 bases, with 15 bases between the two germline ends. The CDR3 runs 14 residues. CDR1 and CDR2 (germline): SGHTA, FQGTGA. CDR3 in amino acids: CASSPTEVTETQYF. DNA of the CDR3: TGTGCCAGCAGCCCGACCGAAGTAACGGAGACCCAGTACTTC.

The chain carries TRBV29-1 and TRBJ1-1, with D possibly TRBD1 on 5 matching bases. CDR3 length equals 12 residues. V was cut by 4 bases and J by 4 bases, with 10 bases left in between. From germline, CDR1 is SQVTM and CDR2 ANQGSEA. The CDR3 DNA reads TGCAGCGTTGGGGGCCTTTCCACTGAAGCTTTCTTT. It encodes CSVGGLSTEAFF.

The rearrangement joins TRBV5-6 to TRBJ2-3; 7 bases are a match to TRBD1. The CDR3 is 15 residues long. With 0 bases clipped from V and 2 bases from J, the junction kept 3 bases outside the gene matches. CDR1 is SGHDT, CDR2 YYEEEE, per germline. The CDR3 reads CASSLGQGYTDTQYF. Here the CDR3 DNA reads TGTGCCAGCAGCTTGGGACAGGGATACACAGATACGCAGTATTTT. The full variable domain, with the rest looked up from reference TRBV5-6 and TRBJ2-3, is DAGVTQSPTHLIKTRGQQVTLRCSPKSGHDTVSWYQQALGQGPQFIFQYYEEEERQRGNFPDRFSGHQFPNYSSELNVNALLLGDSALYLCASSLGQGYTDTQYFGPGTRLTVL.

J is TRBJ2-1 and V is TRBV7-2; 8 nucleotides line up with TRBD2. In germline, CDR1 is SGHTA, CDR2 FQGNSA. The V and J ends lost 5 bases and 7 bases, in that order; junction bases with no gene match: 10. The CDR3 totals 15 residues. DNA for the CDR3: TGTGCCAGCAGCATTTCCGCCGGGGGGGGGAATGAGCAGTTCTTC. It encodes CASSISAGGGNEQFF.

V usage is TRBV9 and J usage is TRBJ2-3; D is undetermined. This CDR3 region has 14 residues. Trimming removed 3 bases at V and 2 bases at J, with 10 bases between. CDR1 is SGDLS and CDR2 is YYNGEE in the germline V gene. In DNA form, the CDR3 reads TGTGCCAGCAGCGCACTCATCACCACAGATACGCAGTATTTT. Translated: CASSALITTDTQYF.

This clone was counted a few times. V usage is TRBV6-1 and J usage is TRBJ2-7; possibly TRBD1 for D (5 bases). Germline-derived CDR1 and CDR2 are MNHNS and SASEGT. Trimming took 2 bases from V and 3 from J, leaving 17 bases between them. There are 16 residues in the CDR3. Here the CDR3 reads CASSEKPTGYYYEQYF. CDR3 nucleotide sequence: TGTGCCAGCAGTGAAAAGCCCACAGGCTACTACTACGAGCAGTACTTC.

The V call is TRBV5-4, the J call TRBJ1-2; TRBD1 is a possible D gene (5 bases). The germline V gene has CDR1 SGHNT and CDR2 YYREEE (reference sequence). This CDR3 has 13 amino acids. Trimming took off 0 bases at V and 6 bases at J, with 9 bases between the two ends. This CDR3 reads CASSLVGTDGYTF. The CDR3 bases are TGTGCCAGCAGCTTGGTAGGGACGGATGGCTACACCTTC.

The rearrangement uses TRBV5-5 and TRBJ2-6; D unresolved. Germline V gene sequence: CDR1 SGHKS, CDR2 YYEKEE (reference sequence). Trimming left V 0 bases short and J 1 base short, with 5 bases between. The CDR3 contains 15 residues. CDR3 sequence: CASSLEVSGANVLTF. CDR3 coding DNA: TGTGCCAGCAGCTTGGAGGTTTCTGGGGCCAACGTCCTGACTTTC.

The V and J genes are TRBV29-1 and TRBJ1-3; D remains ambiguous. Germline V gene lookup returns CDR1 SQVTM and CDR2 ANQGSEA. V was cut by 4 bases and J by 0 bases, with 7 bases left in between. The CDR3 is 13 amino acids. The chain's CDR3 is CSVVFDSGNTIYF. CDR3 bases: TGCAGCGTTGTATTTGACTCTGGAAACACCATATATTTT. Filled out from reference TRBV29-1 and TRBJ1-3, the complete variable domain reads SAVISQKPSRDICQRGTSLTIQCQVDSQVTMMFWYRQQPGQSLTLIATANQGSEATYESGFVIDKFPISRPNLTFSTLTVSNMSPEDSSIYLCSVVFDSGNTIYFGEGSWLTVV.

V usage is TRBV16 and J usage is TRBJ2-3; 12 bases map to TRBD2. Trimming took 5 bases from V and 2 from J; bases not matched to a gene: 8. The CDR3 covers 17 residues. Germline V gene sequence: CDR1 KGHSY, CDR2 FQNENV. The CDR3 DNA follows: TGTGCCAGCAGCAAACTAGCGGGGGGATCCAACACAGATACGCAGTATTTT. Protein sequence: CASSKLAGGSNTDTQYF. Filled out from reference TRBV16 and TRBJ2-3, the complete variable domain reads GEEVAQTPKHLVRGEGQKAKLYCAPIKGHSYVFWYQQVLKNEFKFLISFQNENVFDETGMPKERFSAKCLPNSPCSLEIQATKLEDSAVYFCASSKLAGGSNTDTQYFGPGTRLTVL.

Regarding this clone: Compared with germline, one end of the junction differs, possibly owing to a read error. The rearrangement uses TRBV27 and TRBJ2-7, with D possibly being TRBD2 (6 bases). The CDR3 loop spans 16 amino acids. Germline V lookup: CDR1 MNHEY, CDR2 SMNVEV (reference sequence). This CDR3 reads CACSLKMGGASYEQYF. CDR3 in DNA: TGTGCCTGCAGTTTAAAGATGGGGGGAGCCTCATACGAGCAGTACTTC.

Here the CDR3 DNA reads TGTGCCAGCTCACCCACAGGGGGGAATGAAAAACTGTTTTTT. It is translated as CASSPTGGNEKLFF. V is TRBV18 and J is TRBJ1-4, with TRBD1 matching 8 bases. V was clipped by 3 bases and J by 5 bases; unmatched bases: 2. Germline V gene data show CDR1 as KGHSH and CDR2 as LQKENI. The CDR3 covers 14 residues.

This chain joins TRBV11-2 and TRBJ1-3; D perhaps matches TRBD1 (5 bases). V was shortened by 4 bases and J by 3 bases, with 22 bases between the two germline ends. The CDR3 is 18 amino acids. The germline V gene has CDR1 SGHAT and CDR2 FQNNGV. The CDR3 spells CASSSISGPPGGGNTIYF. DNA of the CDR3: TGTGCCAGCAGCTCGATTTCAGGGCCTCCGGGGGGTGGAAACACCATATATTTT.

CDR3 in DNA: TGTGCCAGCAGCCAAACTGTCGGGCAGGGGGATGGCTACACCTTC. Amino acid sequence: CASSQTVGQGDGYTF. The chain is built from TRBV4-2 and TRBJ1-2, with 7 nucleotides matching TRBD1. Germline V gene data show CDR1 as LGHNA and CDR2 as YNFKEQ. There are 15 residues in the CDR3. Germline trimming cut 2 bases from V and 6 bases from J; bases unmatched to any gene: 9.

The chain combines TRBV11-2 with TRBJ1-1; D is uncertain. V was shortened by 5 bases and J by 3 bases, with 10 bases between the two germline ends. The CDR3 has 13 residues. The germline V gene has CDR1 SGHAT and CDR2 FQNNGV. The CDR3 loop is CASSPWRYTEAFF. The CDR3 DNA sequence: TGTGCCAGCAGCCCCTGGCGGTACACTGAAGCTTTCTTT.

This sequence joins TRBV5-4 and TRBJ1-2, with D possibly matching TRBD1 (6 bases). Germline CDR1 SGHNT, CDR2 YYREEE (reference sequence). Trimming took off 4 bases at V and 2 bases at J, with 9 bases between the two ends. The CDR3 sequence is 13 residues long. The CDR3 coding sequence is TGTGCCAGCAGCAATACAGGGAACTATGGCTACACCTTC. Translated, it gives CASSNTGNYGYTF.